What follows describes a single T cell receptor beta chain. This entry comes from a study of blood T cell repertoires in COVID-19. Whole-study context: Spain, Italy and the United States supplied samples that represented acute and convalescent COVID-19. Sample material is recorded as cDNA or gDNA derived from T cells, B-cell-depleted T cells, or PBMCs.

The CDR3 has 14 amino acids. After removal of 3 bases from V and 2 bases from J, the junction contained 3 bases not matched to a gene. The germline V gene encodes CDR1 LNHDA and CDR2 SQIVND (reference sequence). Methods used by the authors: Reference gene primers were amplified, and this amplification served to estimate nucleated cell counts. Using immunoSEQ multiplex PCR, the repertoire was profiled, and TCRdb retains in-frame clones only, with some absent. The V and J calls and clone size are taken from that table; D and trimming were inferred from the DNA. The data show roughly 150,000 clones, 88% seen once.

This TCR was recovered from a man in his forties or fifties who had recovered from COVID-19. The sample consisted of peripheral blood. V gene TRBV19 combines with J gene TRBJ2-7; 8 bases match TRBD2. In DNA form, the CDR3 reads TGTGCCAGTAGTATCGGGGGGGCGACCTACGAGCAGTACTTC. Translated: CASSIGGATYEQYF.